This T cell receptor (beta chain) was captured by sequencing in a study of blood T cell repertoires in COVID-19 (dated by TCRdb to 2018 to 2021). A note on the overall study: Collaborator samples came from the United States, Italy and Spain and covered acute and convalescent phases of COVID-19. The material from the prospective study consisted of cDNA or gDNA derived from T cells, B-cell-depleted T cells, or PBMCs. Deeply sampled blood TCRbeta repertoires from subjects exposed to, actively infected with, or recovered from COVID-19 were included in the dataset. The repertoires were released in a freely available public database meant as a resource for research on the immune response to SARS-CoV-2. The samples were drawn from the first 160 participants of the ongoing ImmuneRACE study and from about 1,200 subjects provided by 6 global collaborators. Nearly every sample came with metadata listing a de-identified subject ID, COVID-19 status, age in years and sex. Where available, HLA class I and class II types were taken from metadata supplied by the sample provider and were not determined by assay-based typing. The research as a whole found: How much clinical and demographic metadata was included differed by source and by participant, and the metadata was provided uncurated.

TCRbeta CDR3 regions were amplified from genomic DNA using the immunoSEQ Assay, a bias-controlled multiplex PCR. As for the authors' bioinformatics: Within the assay, amplification of reference gene primers was used to estimate how many nucleated cells each sample contained. To quantify the absolute abundance of each unique TCRbeta CDR3 rearrangement, sequence reads were collapsed and filtered. For each sample, productive Simpson clonality was calculated as the square root of Simpson's diversity index across productive rearrangements. This is the immuneACCESS table as TCRdb keeps it, with only in-frame sequences that have V and J called. A part of the clones is gone; compared with another copy, unresolved V genes explain less than half, and the rest is unexplained. V and J calls and clone size follow that table, whereas D and trimming were derived from the DNA. In all, the sample holds over 80,000 clones, and roughly 86% of those were seen once. About 9.4% of the sample belongs to the ten largest clones.

Each collaborating institution followed its own protocols to collect whole blood in K2EDTA tubes. For TCRbeta analysis, collaborator samples were shipped as frozen whole blood, as isolated PBMCs, or as DNA extracted from either sample type. From cysteine to phenylalanine, the CDR3 is 16 amino acids long. Kept here is only the CDR3 DNA, which spans 48 bases and is read in frame from base 1. CDR1 and CDR2, looked up from the germline V gene, are SGHNT and YENEEA. After removal of 1 base from V and 2 bases from J, the junction retains 4 bases not matched to a gene. A word on this clone: What antigen it recognizes has not been identified. Base qualities are not provided; no much larger clone lies one nucleotide away.

The receptor's source is a man aged 50 or older with acute or convalescent COVID-19. Sequences were obtained from peripheral blood. The rearrangement joined TRBV11-3 to TRBJ1-3, with 8 middle bases fitting TRBD1. The encoded CDR3 is CASSLVSTGAGNTIYF. At the DNA level, the sequence is TGTGCCAGCAGCTTAGTCTCGACAGGGGCTGGAAACACCATATATTTT.